Listed here is a single T cell receptor beta chain. The data were obtained in a study of blood T cell repertoires in COVID-19. At the level of the study: The United States, Italy and Spain were the sources of the acute and convalescent COVID-19 samples. Sources were T cells, B-cell-depleted T cells, or PBMCs; the material itself was cDNA or gDNA.

The CDR3 is 14 residues long. Germline CDR1 is KGHSH and CDR2 is LQKENI. With V trimmed by 2 bases and J by 7 bases, 4 bases remained unmatched. In the authors' methods: How many nucleated cells were present was estimated from reference gene primer amplification. Data came from immunoSEQ multiplex PCR; TCRdb stores just in-frame clones and leaves some out. The V and J calls and clone size come from that table; D and trimming were worked out from the DNA. The data hold roughly 250,000 clones, with 70% to 85% observed a single time. The origin of this receptor is a woman aged 80 or older with acute or convalescent COVID-19. The gene calls are TRBV18 and TRBJ1-5, with 8 bases aligning to TRBD1. The sample taken for sequencing was peripheral blood. DNA of the CDR3: TGTGCCAGCTCACCAGGACAGGGATTGCAGCCCCAGCATTTT. This codes for CASSPGQGLQPQHF.